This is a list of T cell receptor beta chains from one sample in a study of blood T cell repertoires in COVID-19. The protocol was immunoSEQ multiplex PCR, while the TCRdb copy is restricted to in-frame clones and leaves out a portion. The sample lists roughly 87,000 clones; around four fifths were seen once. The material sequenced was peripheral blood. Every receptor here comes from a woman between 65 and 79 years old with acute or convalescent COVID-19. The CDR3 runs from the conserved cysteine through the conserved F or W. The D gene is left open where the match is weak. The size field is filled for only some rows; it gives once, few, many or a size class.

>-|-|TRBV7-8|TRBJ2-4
TGTGCCACCAATGCGGGGTCTAGCGCCCCGTTAAACTTC
CATNAGSSAPLNF
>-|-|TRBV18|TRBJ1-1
TGTGCCAGCTCACCGCGGGGAGAGGGATTAAGCACTGAAGCTTTCTTT
CASSPRGEGLSTEAFF
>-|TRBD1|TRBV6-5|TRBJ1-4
TGTGCCAGCACTCCAGGGGGGAAAAAACTGTTTTTT
CASTPGGKKLFF
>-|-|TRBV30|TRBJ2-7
TGTGCCTGGAGTGTAAATGCAGGGTATCAATACGAGCAGTACTTC
CAWSVNAGYQYEQYF
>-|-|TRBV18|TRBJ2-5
TGTGCCAGCTCACCTCCCTCGGGGATCCAAGAGACCCAGTACTTC
CASSPPSGIQETQYF
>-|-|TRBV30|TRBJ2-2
TGTGCCTGGGTGGATGGGGCGCGGTACACCGGGGAGCTGTTTTTT
CAWVDGARYTGELFF
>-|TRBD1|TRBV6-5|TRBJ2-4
TGTGCCAGCAGTTACTCGTGGACAGGGGGCCGCAACATTCAGTACTTC
CASSYSWTGGRNIQYF
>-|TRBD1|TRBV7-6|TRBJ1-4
TGTGCCAGCAGCTTGCAACAGGGGTACACTAATGAAAAACTGTTTTTT
CASSLQQGYTNEKLFF
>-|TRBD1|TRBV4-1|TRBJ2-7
TGCGCCAGCAGCCAGGGCAGGGGGACCTACGAGCAGTACTTC
CASSQGRGTYEQYF
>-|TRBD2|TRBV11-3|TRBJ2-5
TGTGCCAGCAGCTTCGGGACTAGCGGGGGGTTGGAGACCCAGTACTTC
CASSFGTSGGLETQYF
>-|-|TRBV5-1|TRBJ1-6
TGCGCCAGCAGTGGGGCGGAGGGTAATTCACCCCTCCACTTT
CASSGAEGNSPLHF
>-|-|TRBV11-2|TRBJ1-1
TGTGCCAGCAGCCGGTCCTCGGGGGGAATGGCTGAAGCTTTCTTT
CASSRSSGGMAEAFF
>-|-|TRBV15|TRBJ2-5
TGTGCCACCAGCAGAGCACCAGGGCAGTTAGAGACCCAGTACTTC
CATSRAPGQLETQYF
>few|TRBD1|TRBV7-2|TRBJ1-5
TGTGCCAGCAGCTTAGCCGGGACAGGTTATCAGCCCCAGCATTTT
CASSLAGTGYQPQHF
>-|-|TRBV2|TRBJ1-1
TGTGCCAGCAGTCTCCAGGGTTGGGACACTGAAGCTTTCTTT
CASSLQGWDTEAFF
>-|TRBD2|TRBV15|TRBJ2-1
TGTGCCACCAGCAGAGGAGACCCCGGGACTATAAATGAGCAGTTCTTC
CATSRGDPGTINEQFF
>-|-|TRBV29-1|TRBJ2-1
TGCAGCGTTGAAGATGCGGCCTACTCCTACAATGAGCAGTTCTTC
CSVEDAAYSYNEQFF
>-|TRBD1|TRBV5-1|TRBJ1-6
TGCGCCAGCAGCTTGGAAGGGACAGAATATAATTCACCCCTCCACTTT
CASSLEGTEYNSPLHF
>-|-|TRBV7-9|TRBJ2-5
TGTGCCAGCTCCGATGTAGGGGGGGGCCCCAAACAAGAGACCCAGTACTTC
CASSDVGGGPKQETQYF
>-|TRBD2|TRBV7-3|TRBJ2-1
TGTGCCAGCAGCTTAGGCGGGGGAGACAATGAGCAGTTCTTC
CASSLGGGDNEQFF
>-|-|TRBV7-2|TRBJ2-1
TGTGCCAGCAGCTTTAGCGCCTACGGGGGTGAGCAGTTCTTC
CASSFSAYGGEQFF
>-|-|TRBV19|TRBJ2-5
TGTGCCAGTAGGTTAACGCCGAGGGTGGAGACCCAGTACTTC
CASRLTPRVETQYF
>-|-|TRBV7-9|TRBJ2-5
TGTGCCAGCAGCTTGGAGGGTTTTGGGACCCAGTACTTC
CASSLEGFGTQYF
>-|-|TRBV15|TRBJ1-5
TGTGCCACCAGCAGAACTACGGGAAACAATCAGCCCCAGCATTTT
CATSRTTGNNQPQHF
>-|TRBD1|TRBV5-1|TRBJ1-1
TGCGCCAGCAGCACGGGACAGGGCGGCACTGAAGCTTTCTTT
CASSTGQGGTEAFF
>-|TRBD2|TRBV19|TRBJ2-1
TGTGCCAGTAGTCCTACTAGCGGGCAATACAATGAGCAGTTCTTC
CASSPTSGQYNEQFF
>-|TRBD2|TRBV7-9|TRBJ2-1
TGTGCCAGCAGTGTCAGCGGGGGGGCCCGCGAGCAGTTCTTC
CASSVSGGAREQFF
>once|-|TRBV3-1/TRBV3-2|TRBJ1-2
TGTGCCAGCAGCCAAATAAAATCCAACTATGGCTACACCTTC
CASSQIKSNYGYTF
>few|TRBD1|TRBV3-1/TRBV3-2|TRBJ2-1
TGTGCCAGCAGCTTAGACAGGGGCACTGAGCAGTTCTTC
CASSLDRGTEQFF
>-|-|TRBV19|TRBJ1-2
TGTGCCAGTAGTATCTCACGGACAGCCGGATCCTATGGCTACACCTTC
CASSISRTAGSYGYTF
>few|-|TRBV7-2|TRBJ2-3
TGTGCCAGCAGCAAAGGCCCCGCGACAGGTTTCTCGGATACGCAGTATTTT
CASSKGPATGFSDTQYF
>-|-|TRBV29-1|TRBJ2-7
TGCAGCGTTGAAAAGAGCTCCTACGAGCAGTACTTC
CSVEKSSYEQYF
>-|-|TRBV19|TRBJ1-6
TGTGCCAGTAGTGTTTACAGGGATGGTTCACCCCTCCACTTT
CASSVYRDGSPLHF
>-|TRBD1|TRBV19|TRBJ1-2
TGTGCCAGCGCCGCTGGGACAGGGGTCGGCTACACCTTC
CASAAGTGVGYTF
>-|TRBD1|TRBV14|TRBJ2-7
TGTGCCAGCAGCTCCTGGACAGGGGCCTACGAGCAGTACTTC
CASSSWTGAYEQYF
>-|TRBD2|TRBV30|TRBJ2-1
TGTGCCTGGAGTGTACGGTCGACTAGCGGGATCCATGAGCAGTTCTTC
CAWSVRSTSGIHEQFF
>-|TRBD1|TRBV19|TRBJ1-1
TGTGCCAGTAGTATCGGCGCAGGGGGTTACATCACCCCGAACACTGAAGCTTTCTTT
CASSIGAGGYITPNTEAFF
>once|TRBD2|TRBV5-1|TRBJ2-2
TGCGCCAGCAGCTTGAGGACTAGCGGGGCCCCCGGGGAGCTGTTTTTT
CASSLRTSGAPGELFF
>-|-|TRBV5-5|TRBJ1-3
TGTGCCAGCAGCTTGGCCAGCTCTGGAAACACCATATATTTT
CASSLASSGNTIYF
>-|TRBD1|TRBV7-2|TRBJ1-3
TGTGCCAGCAGCGACGACAGGGGTATGGCTGGAAACACCATATATTTT
CASSDDRGMAGNTIYF
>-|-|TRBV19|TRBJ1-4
TGTGCCAGTAGTATACTGTGGACACCTAATGAAAAACTGTTTTTT
CASSILWTPNEKLFF
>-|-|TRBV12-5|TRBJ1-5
TGTGCTAGTGGTCCAGGGTTGTCGAATCAGCCCCAGCATTTT
CASGPGLSNQPQHF
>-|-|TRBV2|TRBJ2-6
TGTGCCAGCAATTCGGATAGGGGGGGGGCCAACGTCCTGACTTTC
CASNSDRGGANVLTF
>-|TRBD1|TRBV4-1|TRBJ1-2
TGCGCCAGCAGCCAAGAACCGGGACAGGGAAACTATGGCTACACCTTC
CASSQEPGQGNYGYTF
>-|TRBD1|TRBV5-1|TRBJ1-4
TGCGCCAGCAGCTCTGGGACAGAACGTGAAAAACTGTTTTTT
CASSSGTEREKLFF
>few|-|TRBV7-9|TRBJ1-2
TGTGCCAGCAGCTTATTGCAGGTCAACTATGGCTACACCTTC
CASSLLQVNYGYTF
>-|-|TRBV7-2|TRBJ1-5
TGTGCCAGCAGCTCTGCGACCGGGACTGAGCATTTT
CASSSATGTEHF
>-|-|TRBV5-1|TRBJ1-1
TGCGCCAGCAGCTTGGGTTCAGGGGAGTTGGCTGAAGCTTTCTTT
CASSLGSGELAEAFF
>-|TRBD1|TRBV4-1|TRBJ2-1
TGCGCCAGCAGCCGGGACAGGGAGGGTGAGCAGTTCTTC
CASSRDREGEQFF
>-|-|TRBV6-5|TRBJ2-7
TGTGCCAGCAGTTACTCGAGGGACTCGGGCGAGCAGTACTTC
CASSYSRDSGEQYF
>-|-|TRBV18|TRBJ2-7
TGTGCCAGCTCACCAACCGTGGACAGATCCTACGAGCAGTACTTC
CASSPTVDRSYEQYF
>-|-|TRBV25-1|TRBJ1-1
TGTGCCAGCAGTGATTATTCTAGGGGTGAAGCTTTCTTT
CASSDYSRGEAFF
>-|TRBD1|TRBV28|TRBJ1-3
TGTGCCAGCAGAGGGGGCCGACGCTCTGGAAACACCATATATTTT
CASRGGRRSGNTIYF
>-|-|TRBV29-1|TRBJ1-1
TGCAGCGCCGAAACACAGCGGACTGAAGCTTTCTTT
CSAETQRTEAFF
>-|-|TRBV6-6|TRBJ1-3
TGTGCCAGCAGTTTTGGGCAGGGAGGAAACACCATATATTTT
CASSFGQGGNTIYF